The entry that follows covers one T cell receptor (beta chain) sequence. Its antigen is currently unknown. A multiplex PCR was run with 60 Vbeta primers and 13 Jbeta primers. Measured with immunoSEQ multiplex PCR; TCRdb has only the in-frame clones, and not every one. The sample's table shows some 140,000 clones. This record comes from a study of cytomegalovirus exposure and HLA in healthy donors. General study points: CMV serostatus stood as the only immune exposure information on hand.

Germline trimming cut 3 bases from V and 3 bases from J; bases unmatched to any gene: 5. The V gene's germline CDR1 is MNHEY and CDR2 SVGAGI. This CDR3 is 15 amino acids long. This receptor was identified in a woman in her forties in good health and CMV-seronegative. The sample comprised PBMCs. This chain connects TRBV6-5 to TRBJ2-1, with 7 bases lining up with TRBD2. CDR3: CASSYGLAVYNEQFF. CDR3 bases: TGTGCCAGCAGTTATGGGCTAGCGGTCTACAATGAGCAGTTCTTC.